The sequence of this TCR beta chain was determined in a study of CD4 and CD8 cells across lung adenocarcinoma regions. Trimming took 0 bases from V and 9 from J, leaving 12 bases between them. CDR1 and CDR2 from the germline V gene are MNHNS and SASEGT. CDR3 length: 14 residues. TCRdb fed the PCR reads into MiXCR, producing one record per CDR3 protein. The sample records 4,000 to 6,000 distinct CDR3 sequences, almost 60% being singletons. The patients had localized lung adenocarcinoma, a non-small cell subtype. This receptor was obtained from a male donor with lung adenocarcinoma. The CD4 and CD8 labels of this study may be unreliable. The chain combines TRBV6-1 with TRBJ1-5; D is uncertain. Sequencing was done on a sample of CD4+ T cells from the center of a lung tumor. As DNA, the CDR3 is TGTGCCAGCAGTGAAGCGGGGAGGGTGGGGCCCCAGCATTTT. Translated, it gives CASSEAGRVGPQHF.